The 18 T cell receptor beta chains in this list originate from one sample, sequenced in a study of identical twins. One entry per CDR3 protein, called by TCRdb with MiXCR from the 5' RACE reads. The sample carries roughly 260,000 distinct CDR3 sequences, about an eighth recorded once. The sample taken for sequencing was memory (CD45RO+) T cells sorted from blood. These receptors came from a woman aged 18-29 years in good health.

The sample holds one count of this clonotype. A single base separates this from a much larger clone, so it may be a read error. The chain recombines TRBV7-2 with TRBJ1-1; no clear D. CDR3 size: 12 residues. Trimming took off 4 bases at V and 7 bases at J, with 10 bases between the two ends. CDR1 and CDR2 (germline): SGHTA, FQGNSA. The CDR3 loop is CTSSSTKFEAFF. CDR3 DNA: TGTACCAGCAGCTCTACCAAATTTGAAGCTTTCTTT. Variable domain in full (rest from reference TRBV7-2 and TRBJ1-1): GAGVSQSPSNKVTEKGKDVELRCDPISGHTALYWYRQSLGQGLEFLIYFQGNSAPDKSGLPSDRFSAERTGGSVSTLTIQRTQQEDSAVYLCTSSSTKFEAFFGQGTRLTVV.

There are a few counts of this clonotype. The V and J genes are TRBV7-2 and TRBJ2-7; TRBD1 matches 9 bases. V lost 3 bases and J lost 2; bases outside the gene matches: 8. Germline CDR1 reads SGHTA; CDR2 reads FQGNSA. This CDR3 spans 16 amino acids. CDR3 amino acids: CASSFFFRQGAYEQYF. CDR3 DNA sequence: TGTGCCAGCAGCTTTTTTTTCAGACAGGGGGCCTACGAGCAGTACTTC.

The chain carries TRBV2 and TRBJ2-3, with unresolved D. The CDR3 sequence is 13 residues long. Germline lookup yields CDR1 SNHLY and CDR2 FYNNEI. With 1 base removed from V and 5 bases from J, the gap between germline ends came to 7 bases. DNA of the CDR3: TGTGCCAGCAGTGAAGAGGCCCGAGATACGCAGTATTTT. It encodes CASSEEARDTQYF. The entire variable domain, with the rest obtained from reference TRBV2 and TRBJ2-3, is as follows: EPEVTQTPSHQVTQMGQEVILRCVPISNHLYFYWYRQILGQKVEFLVSFYNNEISEKSEIFDDQFSVERPDGSNFTLKIRSTKLEDSAMYFCASSEEARDTQYFGPGTRLTVL.

On this clonotype itself: One end of the junction varies from germline; a read error may be responsible. The chain carries TRBV12-3 or TRBV12-4 and TRBJ2-6; D tentatively fits TRBD1 or TRBD2 (5 bases each). The CDR3 sequence is 18 residues long. CDR3 sequence: CTSSLEGREISGANVLTF. Here the CDR3 DNA reads TGTACCAGCAGTTTAGAGGGCAGGGAGATCTCTGGGGCCAACGTCCTGACTTTC.

This clonotype came up a few times. The gene calls are TRBV27 and TRBJ2-7; tentative D call: TRBD2 (6 bases). V lost 10 bases, J lost 4 bases, and 14 bases lay in between. The CDR3 loop spans 12 amino acids. Germline-derived CDR1 and CDR2 are MNHEY and SMNVEV (reference sequence). This CDR3 reads CATMHGTYEQYF. The CDR3 DNA sequence: TGTGCCACCATGCACGGGACTTACGAGCAGTACTTC.

Ten or more counts support this clonotype. V gene TRBV20-1 combines with J gene TRBJ2-1, with 9 bases that match TRBD1. The V segment lost 6 bases and the J segment 4 bases; nucleotides outside the gene matches: 7. The CDR3 covers 14 residues. In germline, CDR1 is DFQATT, CDR2 SNEGSKA (reference sequence). CDR3 in amino acids: CSAKGQGRYNEQFF. CDR3 nucleotides: TGCAGTGCCAAAGGACAGGGGAGGTACAATGAGCAGTTCTTC.

This clonotype occurred many times. The chain carries TRBV3-1 and TRBJ2-4, with a tentative D call TRBD2 (6 bases). Per germline, CDR1 LGHDT and CDR2 YNNKEL (reference sequence). CDR3 length: 14 amino acids. V dropped 5 bases and J dropped 6 bases, with 14 bases sitting between them. This chain's CDR3 is CASSEEGSGNIQYF. CDR3 sequence (DNA): TGTGCCAGCAGCGAGGAGGGGTCCGGAAACATTCAGTACTTC.

The chain has TRBV6-1 and TRBJ2-2, with D maybe TRBD2 (6 bases). The CDR3 length is 15 residues. Deletions cut 6 bases from V and 6 bases from J, with 17 bases between. CDR1 MNHNS and CDR2 SASEGT come from the germline V gene. The CDR3 region has the DNA TGTGCCAGCAGCTCAAGTATAGGAGGGTCCGGGGAGCTGTTTTTT. Protein sequence: CASSSSIGGSGELFF.

This clonotype was counted many times. J is TRBJ1-1 and V is TRBV12-3 or TRBV12-4; 7 positions agree with TRBD1. The CDR3 covers 14 residues. Germline trimming cut 7 bases from V and 4 bases from J; bases unmatched to any gene: 9. The CDR3 here is CASIPTGRITEAFF. CDR3 bases: TGTGCCAGCATTCCGACAGGGAGGATCACTGAAGCTTTCTTT.

The rearrangement links TRBV20-1 to TRBJ2-7; 7 positions match TRBD1. With 6 bases clipped from V and 3 bases from J, the junction kept 5 bases outside the gene matches. CDR1 DFQATT and CDR2 SNEGSKA come from the germline V gene (reference sequence). The CDR3 is made up of 12 amino acids. The CDR3 nucleotides are TGCAGTGCCAGGGGACAGTTCTACGAGCAGTACTTC. Its protein product is CSARGQFYEQYF.

The rearrangement links TRBV12-3 or TRBV12-4 to TRBJ2-1, with 9 positions matching TRBD2. V shed 1 base, J shed 12 bases, and the junction held 4 bases outside the gene matches. This CDR3 has 13 amino acids. In nucleotides, the CDR3 is TGTGCCAGCAGTTTAGGGGGGACTAGCCCGCAGTTCTTC. This gives the protein CASSLGGTSPQFF.

The J gene is TRBJ2-3, the V gene TRBV12-3 or TRBV12-4; D not resolved. Trimming removed 5 bases at V and 5 bases at J, with 11 bases between. CDR3 length: 13 amino acids. CDR3 DNA sequence: TGTGCCAGCAGTCGATTCGAAAGAGATACGCAGTATTTT. Translated, it gives CASSRFERDTQYF.

This chain uses TRBV20-1 with TRBJ2-2, with 10 bases aligning to TRBD1. V lost 6 bases, J lost 4 bases, and 5 bases stayed unmatched. Germline CDR1 reads DFQATT; CDR2 reads SNEGSKA (reference sequence). This CDR3 region has 14 residues. This CDR3 is CSAAGTGVTGELFF. Here the CDR3 DNA reads TGCAGTGCCGCCGGGACAGGGGTCACCGGGGAGCTGTTTTTT.

A single count supports this clonotype. The rearrangement uses TRBV2 and TRBJ2-3; D is unresolved. The CDR3 loop spans 12 amino acids. Germline CDR1 SNHLY, CDR2 FYNNEI. Trimming removed 8 bases at V and 2 bases at J, with 8 bases between. CDR3 loop: CASSRHTDTQYF. CDR3 DNA: TGTGCCAGCTCTCGACACACAGATACGCAGTATTTT.

There are many counts of this clonotype. This chain connects TRBV7-6 to TRBJ2-2; D call uncertain. The CDR3 runs to 12 residues. Trimming shortened V by 0 bases and J by 7 bases, and 3 bases separated the two germline ends. CDR1 is SGHVS and CDR2 is FNYEAQ in the germline V gene. In DNA, the CDR3 is TGTGCCAGCAGCTTAGCTGGCGGGGAGCTGTTTTTT. This sequence encodes CASSLAGGELFF.

On this clonotype: A much bigger clone sits one base away, suggesting this may be a read error. CDR3 amino acids: CNVEGGTNTGELFF. The CDR3, as DNA: TGCAACGTCGAGGGAGGGACGAACACCGGGGAGCTGTTTTTT. The chain has TRBV29-1 and TRBJ2-2; 7 nucleotides line up with TRBD2. This CDR3 comprises 14 residues. Germline V gene sequence: CDR1 SQVTM, CDR2 ANQGSEA.

V is TRBV7-9 and J is TRBJ1-2; maybe TRBD1 (5 bases). V was shortened by 5 bases and J by 4 bases, with 20 bases between the two germline ends. This CDR3 contains 16 residues. Per germline, CDR1 SEHNR and CDR2 FQNEAQ (reference sequence). The CDR3 sequence: CASSDLRGAGFYGYTF. The CDR3 DNA reads as TGTGCCAGCAGCGACCTGAGAGGGGCGGGATTCTATGGCTACACCTTC.

This clonotype was counted at least ten times. J is TRBJ2-7 and V is TRBV10-3, with D possibly called TRBD1 or TRBD2 (6 bases each). The germline CDR1 and CDR2 sequences are ENHRY and SYGVKD. The CDR3 extends over 14 amino acids. The V gene lost 11 bases and the J gene lost 0 bases, with 17 bases spanning the gap. CDR3 DNA: TGTGCCGCCCGGGGGCAGACGAGCTCCTACGAGCAGTACTTC. Its protein product is CAARGQTSSYEQYF.